This T cell receptor beta chain was recorded in a study of identical twins. A universal primer site was added by template switching, and unique molecular identifiers were carried by the cDNA. TCRdb re-analysed the 5' RACE reads in MiXCR, keeping a single row per CDR3 protein. This sample has some 500,000 distinct CDR3 sequences, with approximately 10% found just once. Trimming took 1 base from V and 3 from J, leaving 11 bases between them. This CDR3 contains 14 residues. Germline CDR1 DFQATT, CDR2 SNEGSKA (reference sequence). This clonotype showed up many times. Its antigen is unidentified. Study observations and caveats: Weaker excess twin sharing was seen among beta out-of-frame sequences. The models systematically underestimated how much out-of-frame TCR alpha was shared in monozygotic twins.

These data were likewise used in another study, on yellow fever vaccine responses in identical twins. That report adds: A vaccine T cell response that seemed partly convergent and partly personalized was reported in twins.

The chain uses TRBV20-1 and TRBJ2-3; D gene unclear. This TCR derives from a woman under 30 in good health. Material for sequencing was PBMCs. DNA of the CDR3: TGCAGTGCTAGAGTACCTAGGTCTACAGATACGCAGTATTTT. It specifies CSARVPRSTDTQYF.